A single T cell receptor (beta chain) is shown here with its context. The CDR3 loop spans 16 amino acids. CDR1 is SGHVS and CDR2 is FNYEAQ in the germline V gene. The ends were cut back, 5 bases at V and 0 bases at J, with 17 bases in the middle. Each CDR3 protein gets one entry after TCRdb re-called the 5' RACE reads with MiXCR. The sample has approximately 52,000 distinct CDR3 sequences; more than 6.5% are singletons. The data stem from a study of spatial heterogeneity in lung cancer. Described time point: sample taken at primary tumor resection. Sequencing of whole RNA from tumor, nontumor lung or frozen PBMC involved no sorting.

The source is a female donor with early-stage non-small cell lung cancer. The genes are TRBV7-6 and TRBJ2-7; a weak D match, TRBD1 (6 bases). Sequenced here: PBMCs, sampled at surgery. The CDR3, as DNA: TGTGCCAGCAGCCCCAATGACAGGTACAGCTCCTACGAGCAGTACTTC. As protein: CASSPNDRYSSYEQYF.